This is a list of T cell receptor beta chains from one sample in a study of CD8 T cells in ankylosing spondylitis. Using its own MiXCR run on the 5' RACE reads, TCRdb lists one record per CDR3 protein. The sample contains a few hundred thousand distinct CDR3 sequences, approximately 16% of which appear only once. Sequencing was carried out using blood, either unsorted or a sorted T cell fraction (not recorded which). These receptors came from a male donor with ankylosing spondylitis. The conserved cysteine and the conserved F or W are not part of the CDR3 here. A D gene is named only where the DNA matches it firmly.

d_call	v_call	j_call	cdr3_aa
.	TRBV5-1	TRBJ2-2	ASSSISGNPYTGELF
.	TRBV29-1	TRBJ2-5	SVDPSDRFQETQY
.	TRBV12-3/TRBV12-4	TRBJ2-3	ASRWARDSTDTQY
.	TRBV10-2	TRBJ2-7	ASSDGQAYYEQY
.	TRBV10-3	TRBJ1-2	AISTPTDSNYGYT
.	TRBV6-2/TRBV6-3	TRBJ2-1	ASSYSSQGFLLDSYNEQF
.	TRBV12-3/TRBV12-4	TRBJ2-1	ASTSPPEQF
.	TRBV2	TRBJ1-1	AITQVAVRNTEAF
.	TRBV27	TRBJ2-1	ASSLSGSEQF
.	TRBV11-2	TRBJ2-1	ASSLDTYRGANEQF
TRBD2	TRBV7-2	TRBJ2-1	ASSFARLASFNEQF
.	TRBV5-1	TRBJ2-1	ASSPPVGENEQF
.	TRBV27	TRBJ2-7	ASFSVSYEQY
.	TRBV3-1	TRBJ1-5	ASSQGHGGEPQH
.	TRBV9	TRBJ2-1	ASSVLEAGNEQF
.	TRBV7-9	TRBJ2-3	ASSLSVAGYTDTQY
.	TRBV12-3/TRBV12-4	TRBJ2-1	ASSSTGLSSYNEQF
.	TRBV9	TRBJ2-2	ASSSSVHNTGELF
.	TRBV5-6	TRBJ2-4	ASSSAGGLNIQY
.	TRBV7-9	TRBJ2-1	ASSFGVGNEQF
.	TRBV29-1	TRBJ2-1	SGGSYFNEQF
.	TRBV15	TRBJ2-7	ATSRVRDSYEQY
.	TRBV6-5	TRBJ1-3	ASSYGSGNTIY
.	TRBV12-3/TRBV12-4	TRBJ1-2	ASSDGQRFNYGYT
TRBD2	TRBV4-1	TRBJ2-1	ASSQDLAGGPYNEQF
.	TRBV7-8	TRBJ1-5	ASSSRLPDNNQPQH
TRBD1	TRBV12-3/TRBV12-4	TRBJ2-1	ASSLGRGNEQF
.	TRBV25-1	TRBJ1-5	ASIPPRRGPWGNQPQH
.	TRBV9	TRBJ2-1	ASSLPGGNEQF
TRBD1	TRBV3-1	TRBJ1-4	ASSRGQGVEKLF
TRBD2	TRBV27	TRBJ2-7	ASSSAGGLEQY
TRBD1	TRBV30	TRBJ2-7	AGTPGTGPYEQY
.	TRBV27	TRBJ2-5	ASSLGTQETQY
TRBD1	TRBV13	TRBJ2-7	ASSQGDIDYEQY
TRBD2	TRBV9	TRBJ2-1	ASSVQPSPAAGGAYNEQF
TRBD1	TRBV4-2	TRBJ2-1	ASSPRGIGTGDNEQF
.	TRBV10-3	TRBJ2-7	AISESPEKGGNEQY
TRBD2	TRBV5-1	TRBJ2-1	ASSTGLAGGDEQF
.	TRBV11-3	TRBJ2-3	ASSLDDTDTQY
.	TRBV7-8	TRBJ1-1	ASSRDSGGMDTEAF
.	TRBV27	TRBJ1-4	ASSLSGQGGEKLF
TRBD1	TRBV12-3/TRBV12-4	TRBJ2-1	ASSLRQGINNEQF